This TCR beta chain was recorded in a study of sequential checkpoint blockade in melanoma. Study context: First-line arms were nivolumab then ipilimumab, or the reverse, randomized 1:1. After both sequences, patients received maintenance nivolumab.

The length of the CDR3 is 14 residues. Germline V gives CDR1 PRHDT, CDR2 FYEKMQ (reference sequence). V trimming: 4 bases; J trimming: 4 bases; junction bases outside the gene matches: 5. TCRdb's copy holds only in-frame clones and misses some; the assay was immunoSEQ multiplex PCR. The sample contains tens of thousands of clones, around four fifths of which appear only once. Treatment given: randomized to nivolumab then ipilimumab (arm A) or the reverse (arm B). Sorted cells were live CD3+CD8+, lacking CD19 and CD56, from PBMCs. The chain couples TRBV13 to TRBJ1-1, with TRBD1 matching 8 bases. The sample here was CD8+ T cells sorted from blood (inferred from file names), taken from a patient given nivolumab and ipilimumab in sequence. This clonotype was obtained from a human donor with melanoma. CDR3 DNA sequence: TGTGCCAGCAGCTCCGGACAGGGCAGCACTGAAGCTTTCTTT. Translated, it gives CASSSGQGSTEAFF.